The T cell receptor (beta chain) described here comes from a study of blood T cell repertoires in COVID-19. Across the study: From the United States, Italy and Spain came samples of acute and convalescent COVID-19. From T cells, B-cell-depleted T cells, or PBMCs came the material, which was cDNA or gDNA.

Per the germline V gene, CDR1 is SGDLS and CDR2 is YYNGEE. This CDR3 has 15 amino acids. With 0 bases removed from V and 2 bases from J, the gap between germline ends came to 10 bases. In the source study's methods: Reference gene primer amplification gave nucleated cell count estimates. Clones were read by immunoSEQ multiplex PCR, and TCRdb kept only the in-frame ones, dropping some. That table supplies the V and J calls and clone size; D and trimming were determined from the DNA. The sample records approximately 70,000 clones, over 80% being singletons. The sequencing sample was made of peripheral blood. The sequence derives from a woman aged 80 or over with acute or convalescent COVID-19. This chain uses TRBV9 with TRBJ2-3; D is possibly TRBD1 (5 bases). The CDR3 is CASSVGGSFTDTQYF. The CDR3 coding sequence is TGTGCCAGCAGCGTAGGGGGCAGCTTCACAGATACGCAGTATTTT. The full variable domain, rest sourced from reference TRBV9 and TRBJ2-3, is DSGVTQTPKHLITATGQRVTLRCSPRSGDLSVYWYQQSLDQGLQFLIQYYNGEERAKGNILERFSAQQFPDLHSELNLSSLELGDSALYFCASSVGGSFTDTQYFGPGTRLTVL.